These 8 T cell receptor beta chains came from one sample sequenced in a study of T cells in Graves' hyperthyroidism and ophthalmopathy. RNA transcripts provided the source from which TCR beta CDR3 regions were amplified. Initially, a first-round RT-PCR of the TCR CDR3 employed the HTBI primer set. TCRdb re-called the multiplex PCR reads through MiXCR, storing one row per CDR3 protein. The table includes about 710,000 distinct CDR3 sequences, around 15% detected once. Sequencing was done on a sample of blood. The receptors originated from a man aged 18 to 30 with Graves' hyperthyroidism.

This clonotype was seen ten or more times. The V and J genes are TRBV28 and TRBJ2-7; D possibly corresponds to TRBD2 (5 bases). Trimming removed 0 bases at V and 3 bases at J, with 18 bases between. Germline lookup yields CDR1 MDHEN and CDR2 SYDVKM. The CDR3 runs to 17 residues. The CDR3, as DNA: TGTGCCAGCAGTTTATGGGGTAGTGGACCCCGGGACTACGAGCAGTACTTC. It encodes CASSLWGSGPRDYEQYF.

The CDR3 DNA is TGTGCCAGCAGTTACATTCAGTTGGGTTCACCCCTCCACTTT. Translated, it gives CASSYIQLGSPLHF. The chain combines TRBV6-2 or TRBV6-3 with TRBJ1-6; D gene unclear. The germline gives CDR1 MNHEY, CDR2 SVGEGT. This CDR3 contains 14 residues. The ends were cut back, 2 bases at V and 9 bases at J, with 11 bases in the middle.

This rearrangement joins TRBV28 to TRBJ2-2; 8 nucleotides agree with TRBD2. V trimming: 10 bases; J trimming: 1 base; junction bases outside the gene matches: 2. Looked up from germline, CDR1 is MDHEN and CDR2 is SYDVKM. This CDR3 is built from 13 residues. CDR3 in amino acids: CATGRVNTGELFF. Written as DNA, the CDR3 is TGTGCCACCGGGAGGGTGAACACCGGGGAGCTGTTTTTT. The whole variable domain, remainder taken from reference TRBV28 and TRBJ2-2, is DVKVTQSSRYLVKRTGEKVFLECVQDMDHENMFWYRQDPGLGLRLIYFSYDVKMKEKGDIPEGYSVSREKKERFSLILESASTNQTSMYLCATGRVNTGELFFGEGSRLTVL.

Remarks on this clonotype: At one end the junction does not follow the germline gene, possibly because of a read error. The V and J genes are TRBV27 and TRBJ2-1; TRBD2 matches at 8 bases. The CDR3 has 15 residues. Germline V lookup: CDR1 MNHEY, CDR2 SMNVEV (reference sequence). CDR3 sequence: CASGLGSGAYNEQFF. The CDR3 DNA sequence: TGTGCCAGCGGTTTAGGTAGCGGGGCTTACAATGAGCAGTTCTTC.

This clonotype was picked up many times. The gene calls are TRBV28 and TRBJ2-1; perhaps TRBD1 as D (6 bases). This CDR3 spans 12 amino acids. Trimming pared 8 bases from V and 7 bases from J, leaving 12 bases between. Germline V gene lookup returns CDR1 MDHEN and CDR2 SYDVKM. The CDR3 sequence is CASYIRGNEQFF. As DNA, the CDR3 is TGTGCCAGCTACATCAGGGGAAATGAGCAGTTCTTC.

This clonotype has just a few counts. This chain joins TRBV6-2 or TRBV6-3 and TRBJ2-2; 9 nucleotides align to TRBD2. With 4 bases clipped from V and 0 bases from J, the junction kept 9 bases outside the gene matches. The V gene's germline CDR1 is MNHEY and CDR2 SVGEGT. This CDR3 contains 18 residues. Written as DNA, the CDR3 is TGTGCCAGCAGTTCGGCCAGCGGGAGGACCACGAACACCGGGGAGCTGTTTTTT. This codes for CASSSASGRTTNTGELFF.

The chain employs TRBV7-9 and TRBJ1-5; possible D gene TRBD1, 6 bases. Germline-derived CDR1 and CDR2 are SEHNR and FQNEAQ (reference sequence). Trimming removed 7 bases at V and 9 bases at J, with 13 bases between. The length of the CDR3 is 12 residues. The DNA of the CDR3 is TGTGCCAGCACTTCAGGGGTTAGGCCCCAGCATTTT. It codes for CASTSGVRPQHF.

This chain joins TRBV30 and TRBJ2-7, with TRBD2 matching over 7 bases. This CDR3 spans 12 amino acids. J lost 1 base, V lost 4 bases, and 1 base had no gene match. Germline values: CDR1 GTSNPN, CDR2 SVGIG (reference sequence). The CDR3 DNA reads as TGTGCCTGGACCGGGGGGTCCTACGAGCAGTACTTC. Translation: CAWTGGSYEQYF.